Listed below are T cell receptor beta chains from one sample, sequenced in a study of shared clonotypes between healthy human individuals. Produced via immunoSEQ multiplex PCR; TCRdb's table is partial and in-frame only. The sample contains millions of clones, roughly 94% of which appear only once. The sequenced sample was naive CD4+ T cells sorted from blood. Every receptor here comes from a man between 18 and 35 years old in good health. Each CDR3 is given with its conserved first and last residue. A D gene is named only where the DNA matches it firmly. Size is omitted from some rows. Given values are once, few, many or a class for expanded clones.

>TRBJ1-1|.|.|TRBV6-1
TGTGCCAGCAGCTACAACGCCGGCACTGAAGCTTTCTTT
CASSYNAGTEAFF
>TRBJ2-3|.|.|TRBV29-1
TGCAGCGTTGAATGGGGGGCAGGGTATGGAACGCAGTATTTT
CSVEWGAGYGTQYF
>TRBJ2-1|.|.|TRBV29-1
TGCAGCGTTGAAGAGGGGGCCAGGTTCAACTCGTTCTTC
CSVEEGARFNSFF
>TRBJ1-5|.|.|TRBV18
TGTGCCAGCTCACCGGTTCCGGGGCCCCTTAATCAGCCCCAGCATTTT
CASSPVPGPLNQPQHF
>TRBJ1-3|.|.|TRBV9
TGTGCCAGCAGCGTTGAGGGATCTGGAAACACCATATATTTT
CASSVEGSGNTIYF
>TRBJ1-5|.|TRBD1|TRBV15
TGTGCCACGGGCCTAGGGGACAGGGTCCATCCCCAGCATTTT
CATGLGDRVHPQHF
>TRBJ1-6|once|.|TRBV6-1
TGTGCCAGCAGTGAAGTAAGTTGGGCTAGCAATTCACCCCTCCACTTT
CASSEVSWASNSPLHF
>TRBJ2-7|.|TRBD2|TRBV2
TGTGCCAGCAATGAAGGGGGACTAGTCCAGGGGGAGCAGTACTTC
CASNEGGLVQGEQYF
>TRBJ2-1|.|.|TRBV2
TGTGCCAGTACTAGGCGGGATGAGCAGTTCTTC
CASTRRDEQFF
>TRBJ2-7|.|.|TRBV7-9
TGTGCCAGCAGCTTACAAGGGGGGAACGAGCAGTACTTC
CASSLQGGNEQYF
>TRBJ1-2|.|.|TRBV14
TGTGCCAGCAGCCAAGCTCGGGACACTTCTTCGGGCTACACCTTC
CASSQARDTSSGYTF
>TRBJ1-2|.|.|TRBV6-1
TGTGCCAGCAGTGGATCCAAAGACAACGTAAAGGCTAACTATGGCTACACCTTC
CASSGSKDNVKANYGYTF
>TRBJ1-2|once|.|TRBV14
TGTGCCAGCAGCCAAGCTGGGGGTGGCTACACCTTC
CASSQAGGGYTF
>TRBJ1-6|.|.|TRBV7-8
TGTGCCAGCAGCTTAGCGGGGGAGGCCCATTCACCCCTCCACTTT
CASSLAGEAHSPLHF
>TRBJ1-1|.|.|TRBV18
TGTGCCAGCTCACCACTTTCTAACTCGGGCGGCATGAACACTGAAGCTTTCTTT
CASSPLSNSGGMNTEAFF
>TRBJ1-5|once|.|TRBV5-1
TGCGCCAGCAGTTCGCGGTTATATAGCAATCAGCCCCAGCATTTT
CASSSRLYSNQPQHF
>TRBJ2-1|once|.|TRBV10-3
TGTGCCATCGGAGGGCCCTACAATGAGCAGTTCTTC
CAIGGPYNEQFF
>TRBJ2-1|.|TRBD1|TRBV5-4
TGTGCCAGCAGCTCCCCCCGGGGACAGGTCATGAATGAGCAGTTCTTC
CASSSPRGQVMNEQFF
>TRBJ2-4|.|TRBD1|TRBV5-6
TGTGCCAGCAGCTTCCGACAGGGGGTCGGAAACATTCAGTACTTC
CASSFRQGVGNIQYF
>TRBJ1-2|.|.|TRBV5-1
TGCGCCAGCAGGCTGCGGTACGAGGACGATGGCTACACCTTC
CASRLRYEDDGYTF
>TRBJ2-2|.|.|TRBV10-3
TGTGCCATCAGTGAGGGACCATCCCTTGCCGGGGAGCTGTTTTTT
CAISEGPSLAGELFF
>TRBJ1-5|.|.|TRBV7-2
TGTGCCAGCAGCTCGGGGGAGTACAGGGAGCATCAGCCCCAGCATTTT
CASSSGEYREHQPQHF
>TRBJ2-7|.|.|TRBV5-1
TGCGCCAGCAGCTTGGGGGCTTTAACCGCGGGCCGTTACGAGCAGTACTTC
CASSLGALTAGRYEQYF
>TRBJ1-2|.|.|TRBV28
TGTGCCAGCAGTTTCTCCTCACCGGGGGGCGGCTATGGCTACACCTTC
CASSFSSPGGGYGYTF
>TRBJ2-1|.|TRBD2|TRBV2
TGTGCCAGCAGTGATACTAGCGGGTCCTACAATGAGCAGTTCTTC
CASSDTSGSYNEQFF
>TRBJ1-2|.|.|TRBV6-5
TGTGCCAGCAGTTACGAGGGAACCTATGGCTACACCTTC
CASSYEGTYGYTF
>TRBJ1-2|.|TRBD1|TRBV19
TGTGCCAGTAACTCCGGACAGGGCAACTATGGCTACACCTTC
CASNSGQGNYGYTF
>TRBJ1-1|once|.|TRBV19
TGTGCCAGTACTACAGGAACAGGGATGAACACTGAAGCTTTCTTT
CASTTGTGMNTEAFF
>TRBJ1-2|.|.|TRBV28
TGTGCCAGCAGTCTCAGACAGTCCGGCTACACCTTC
CASSLRQSGYTF
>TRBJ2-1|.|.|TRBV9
TGTGCCAGCAGCACCGACAGCTACAATGAGCAGTTCTTC
CASSTDSYNEQFF
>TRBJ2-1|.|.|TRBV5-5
TGTGCCAGCACCCACGAGGGTAACTCCTACAATGAGCAGTTCTTC
CASTHEGNSYNEQFF
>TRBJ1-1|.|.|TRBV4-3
TGCGCCAGCAGCCAAGATCGTATGGGGCGCATCGCTTTCTTT
CASSQDRMGRIAFF
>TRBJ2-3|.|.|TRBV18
TGTGCCAGCTCACCGCTTGAGTCAGATACGCAGTATTTT
CASSPLESDTQYF
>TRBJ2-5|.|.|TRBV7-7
TGTGCTAGCAGCTTAGGGGGGGGCGTACAAGAGACCCAGTACTTC
CASSLGGGVQETQYF
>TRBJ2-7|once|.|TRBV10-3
TGTGCCATCAGTGACCGTCTCGGCTACGAGCAGTACTTC
CAISDRLGYEQYF
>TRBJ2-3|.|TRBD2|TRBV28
TGTGCCAGCAGTTTTTCCCTAGCGGGCACAGATACGCAGTATTTT
CASSFSLAGTDTQYF
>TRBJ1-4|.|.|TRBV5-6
TGTGCCAGCAAGCAGGGACCAACTAATGAAAAACTGTTTTTT
CASKQGPTNEKLFF
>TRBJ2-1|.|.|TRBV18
TGTGCCAGCTCACACGGGACCGACAATGAGCAGTTCTTC
CASSHGTDNEQFF
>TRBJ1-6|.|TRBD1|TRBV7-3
TGTGCCAGCAGCATGGGACAGGGGCGCGGTAATTCACCCCTCCACTTT
CASSMGQGRGNSPLHF
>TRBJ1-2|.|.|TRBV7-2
TGTGCCAGCAGCCCGCCGGGACTTAACTATGGCTACACCTTC
CASSPPGLNYGYTF
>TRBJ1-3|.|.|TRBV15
TGTGCCACCAGTGACGACAGGTGGAACGATCAAGAATTTGGAAACACCATATATTTT
CATSDDRWNDQEFGNTIYF
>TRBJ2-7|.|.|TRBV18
TGTGCCAGCTCACCACCAACAGTTACTAGTAACTACGAGCAGTACTTC
CASSPPTVTSNYEQYF
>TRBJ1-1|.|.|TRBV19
TGTGCCAGTAGTATAATATGGGGAGGGAACACTGAAGCTTTCTTT
CASSIIWGGNTEAFF
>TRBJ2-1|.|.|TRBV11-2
TGTGCCAGCCTAGCTGGGGAGTCCTACAATGAGCAGTTCTTC
CASLAGESYNEQFF
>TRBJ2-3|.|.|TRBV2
TGTGCCAGCAGTGATGGGGGTCCTATGGATACGCAGTATTTT
CASSDGGPMDTQYF
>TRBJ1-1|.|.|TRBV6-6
TGTGCCAGCAGTTACTCGCAAGGAGGCGAAGCTTTCTTT
CASSYSQGGEAFF
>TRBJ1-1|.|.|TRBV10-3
TGTGCCATCAGTGAGCAGGGAGTGGGGAACACTGAAGCTTTCTTT
CAISEQGVGNTEAFF
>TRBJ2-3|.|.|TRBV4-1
TGCGCCAGCAGCCAAATGTGGGGCTCGACAGTACAAGATACGCAGTATTTT
CASSQMWGSTVQDTQYF
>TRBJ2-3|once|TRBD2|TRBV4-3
TGCGCCAGCAGCCAAGATCTGGTACTAGCGGGACTGACAGATACGCAGTATTTT
CASSQDLVLAGLTDTQYF
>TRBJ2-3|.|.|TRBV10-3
TGTGCCATCACCCCCGGACTAATAACAGATACGCAGTATTTT
CAITPGLITDTQYF
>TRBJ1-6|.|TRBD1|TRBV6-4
TGTGCCAGCAGTCCTGGACAGGGGAATTCACCCCTCCACTTT
CASSPGQGNSPLHF
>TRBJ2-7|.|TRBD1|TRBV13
TGTGCCAGCAGCTCCTTAGACAGGGTCTTTCCCTCCTACGAGCAGTACTTC
CASSSLDRVFPSYEQYF
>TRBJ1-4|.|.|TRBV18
TGTGCCAGCTCACCGACAGTTGCAACTAATGAAAAACTGTTTTTT
CASSPTVATNEKLFF